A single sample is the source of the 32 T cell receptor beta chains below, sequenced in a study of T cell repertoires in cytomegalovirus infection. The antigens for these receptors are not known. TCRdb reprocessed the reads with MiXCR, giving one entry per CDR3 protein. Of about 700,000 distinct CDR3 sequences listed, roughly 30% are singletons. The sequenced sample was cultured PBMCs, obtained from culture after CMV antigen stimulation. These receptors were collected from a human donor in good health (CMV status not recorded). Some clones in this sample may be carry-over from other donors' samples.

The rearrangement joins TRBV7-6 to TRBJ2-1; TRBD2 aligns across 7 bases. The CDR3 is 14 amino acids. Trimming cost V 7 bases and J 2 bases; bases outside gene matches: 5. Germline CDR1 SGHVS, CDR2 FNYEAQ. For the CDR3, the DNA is TGTGCCAGCAACACAGGACTAGCCTACAATGAGCAGTTCTTC. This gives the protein CASNTGLAYNEQFF.

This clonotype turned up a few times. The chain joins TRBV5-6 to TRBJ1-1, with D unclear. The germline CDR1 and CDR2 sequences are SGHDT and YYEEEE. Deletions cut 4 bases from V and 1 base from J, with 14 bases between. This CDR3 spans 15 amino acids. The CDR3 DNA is TGTGCCAGCAGCCCCCCCTCTACGGCGAACACTGAAGCTTTCTTT. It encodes CASSPPSTANTEAFF.

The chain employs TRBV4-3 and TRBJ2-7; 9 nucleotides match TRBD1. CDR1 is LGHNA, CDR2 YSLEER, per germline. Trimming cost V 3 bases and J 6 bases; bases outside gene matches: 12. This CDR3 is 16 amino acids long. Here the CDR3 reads CASSHGGTGSPREQYF. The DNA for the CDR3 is TGCGCCAGCAGCCACGGGGGGACAGGGTCCCCCCGCGAGCAGTACTTC.

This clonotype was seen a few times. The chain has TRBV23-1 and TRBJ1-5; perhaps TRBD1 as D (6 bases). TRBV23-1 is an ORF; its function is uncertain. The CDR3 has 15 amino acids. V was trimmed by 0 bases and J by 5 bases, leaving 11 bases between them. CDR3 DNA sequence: TGCGCCAGCAGTCAATCGTCAGGGGTCCATCAGCCCCAGCATTTT. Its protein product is CASSQSSGVHQPQHF.

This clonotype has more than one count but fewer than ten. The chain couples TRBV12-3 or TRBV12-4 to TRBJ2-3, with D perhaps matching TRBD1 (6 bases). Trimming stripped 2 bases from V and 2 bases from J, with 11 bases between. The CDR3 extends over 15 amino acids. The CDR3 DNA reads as TGTGCCAGCAGTTTACTGTTGGGGGCCACAGATACGCAGTATTTT. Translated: CASSLLLGATDTQYF.

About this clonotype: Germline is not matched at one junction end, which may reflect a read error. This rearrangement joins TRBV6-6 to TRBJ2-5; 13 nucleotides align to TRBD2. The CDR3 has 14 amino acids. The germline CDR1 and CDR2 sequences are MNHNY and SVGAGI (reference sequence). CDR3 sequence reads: CASSPGLAGMRPHF. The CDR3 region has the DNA TGTGCCAGCAGCCCGGGACTAGCGGGAATGAGACCCCACTTC.

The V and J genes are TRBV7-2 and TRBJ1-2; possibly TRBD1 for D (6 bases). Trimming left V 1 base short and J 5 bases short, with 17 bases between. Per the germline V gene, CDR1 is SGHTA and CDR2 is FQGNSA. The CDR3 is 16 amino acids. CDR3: CASSLGPGGAGYGYTF. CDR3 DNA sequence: TGTGCCAGCAGCTTAGGGCCGGGGGGCGCGGGGTATGGCTACACCTTC. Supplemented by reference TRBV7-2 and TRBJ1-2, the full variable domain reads GAGVSQSPSNKVTEKGKDVELRCDPISGHTALYWYRQSLGQGLEFLIYFQGNSAPDKSGLPSDRFSAERTGGSVSTLTIQRTQQEDSAVYLCASSLGPGGAGYGYTFGSGTRLTVV.

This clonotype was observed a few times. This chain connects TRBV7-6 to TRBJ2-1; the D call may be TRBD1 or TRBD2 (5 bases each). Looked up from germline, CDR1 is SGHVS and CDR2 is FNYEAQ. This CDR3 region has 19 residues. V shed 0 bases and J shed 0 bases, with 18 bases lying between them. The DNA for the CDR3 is TGTGCCAGCAGCTTAGCGGGAGACAGTCGCTCCAGCTCCTACAATGAGCAGTTCTTC. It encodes CASSLAGDSRSSSYNEQFF.

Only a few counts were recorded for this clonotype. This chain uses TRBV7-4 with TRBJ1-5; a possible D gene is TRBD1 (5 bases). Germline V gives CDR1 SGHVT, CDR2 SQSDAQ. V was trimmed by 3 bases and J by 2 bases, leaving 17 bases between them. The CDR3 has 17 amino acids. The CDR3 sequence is CASSFLGGRGGNQPQHF. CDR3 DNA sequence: TGTGCCAGCAGCTTTCTTGGGGGAAGAGGTGGCAATCAGCCCCAGCATTTT.

The CDR3 region is CASSSTGRLVYEQYF. The CDR3 nucleotides are TGCGCCAGCAGCTCGACGGGGCGACTAGTCTACGAGCAGTACTTC. The chain uses TRBV5-1 and TRBJ2-7, with D possibly matching TRBD2 (6 bases). This CDR3 is 15 amino acids long. Germline V gives CDR1 SGHRS, CDR2 YFSETQ. V gave up 3 bases and J gave up 3 bases, with 16 bases separating them.

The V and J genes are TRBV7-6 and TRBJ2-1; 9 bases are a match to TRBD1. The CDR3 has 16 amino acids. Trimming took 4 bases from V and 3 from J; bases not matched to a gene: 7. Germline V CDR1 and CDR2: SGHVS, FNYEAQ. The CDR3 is CASSSGRQGDYNEQFF. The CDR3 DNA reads TGTGCCAGCAGCTCAGGGCGACAGGGGGACTACAATGAGCAGTTCTTC. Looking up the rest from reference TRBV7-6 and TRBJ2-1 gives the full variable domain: GAGVSQSPRYKVTKRGQDVALRCDPISGHVSLYWYRQALGQGPEFLTYFNYEAQQDKSGLPNDRFSAERPEGSISTLTIQRTEQRDSAMYRCASSSGRQGDYNEQFFGPGTRLTVL.

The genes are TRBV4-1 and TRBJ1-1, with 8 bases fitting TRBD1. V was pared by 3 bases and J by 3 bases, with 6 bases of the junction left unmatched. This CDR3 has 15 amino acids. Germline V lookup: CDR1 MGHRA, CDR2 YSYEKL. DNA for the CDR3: TGCGCCAGCAGCCACGGCCCGACAGGGGACACTGAAGCTTTCTTT. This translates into CASSHGPTGDTEAFF.

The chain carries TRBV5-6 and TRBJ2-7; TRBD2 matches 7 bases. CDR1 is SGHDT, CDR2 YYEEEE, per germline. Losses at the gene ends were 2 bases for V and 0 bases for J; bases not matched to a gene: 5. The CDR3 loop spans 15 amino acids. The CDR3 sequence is CASSFPTSSSYEQYF. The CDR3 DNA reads TGTGCCAGCAGCTTCCCGACTAGCAGCTCCTACGAGCAGTACTTC.

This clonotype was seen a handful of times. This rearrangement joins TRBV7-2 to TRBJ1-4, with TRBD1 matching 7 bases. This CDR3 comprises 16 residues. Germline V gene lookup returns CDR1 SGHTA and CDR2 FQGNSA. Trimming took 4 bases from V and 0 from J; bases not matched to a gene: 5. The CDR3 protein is CASSSPDRATNEKLFF. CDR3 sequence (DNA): TGTGCCAGCAGCTCCCCCGACAGGGCAACTAATGAAAAACTGTTTTTT.

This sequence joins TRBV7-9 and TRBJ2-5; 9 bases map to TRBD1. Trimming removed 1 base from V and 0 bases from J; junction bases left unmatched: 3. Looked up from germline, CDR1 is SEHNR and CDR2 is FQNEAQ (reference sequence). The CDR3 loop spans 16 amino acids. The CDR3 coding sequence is TGTGCCAGCAGCTTAGGTTGGGACAGGGACCAAGAGACCCAGTACTTC. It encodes CASSLGWDRDQETQYF. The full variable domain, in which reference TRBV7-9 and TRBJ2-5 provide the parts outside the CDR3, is DTGVSQNPRHKITKRGQNVTFRCDPISEHNRLYWYRQTLGQGPEFLTYFQNEAQLEKSRLLSDRFSAERPKGSFSTLEIQRTEQGDSAMYLCASSLGWDRDQETQYFGPGTRLLVL.

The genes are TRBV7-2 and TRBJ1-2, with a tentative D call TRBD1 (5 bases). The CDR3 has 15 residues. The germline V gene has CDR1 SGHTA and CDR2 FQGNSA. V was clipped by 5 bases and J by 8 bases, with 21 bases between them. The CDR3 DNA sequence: TGTGCCAGCAGCCCATCTGGGACGGTTTTTGAGGGCTACACCTTC. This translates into CASSPSGTVFEGYTF.

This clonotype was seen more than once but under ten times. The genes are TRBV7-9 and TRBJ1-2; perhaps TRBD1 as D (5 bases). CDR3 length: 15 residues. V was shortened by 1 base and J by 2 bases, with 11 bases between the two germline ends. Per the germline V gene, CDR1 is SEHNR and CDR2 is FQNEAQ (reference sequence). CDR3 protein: CASSLGDRQNYGYTF. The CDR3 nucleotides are TGTGCCAGCAGCTTAGGTGACAGACAAAACTATGGCTACACCTTC.

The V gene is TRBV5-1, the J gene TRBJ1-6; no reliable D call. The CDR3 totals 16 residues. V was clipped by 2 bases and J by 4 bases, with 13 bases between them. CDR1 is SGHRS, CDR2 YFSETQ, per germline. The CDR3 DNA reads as TGCGCCAGCAGCTTCTCATTTAACCCATATAATTCACCCCTCCACTTT. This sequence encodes CASSFSFNPYNSPLHF.

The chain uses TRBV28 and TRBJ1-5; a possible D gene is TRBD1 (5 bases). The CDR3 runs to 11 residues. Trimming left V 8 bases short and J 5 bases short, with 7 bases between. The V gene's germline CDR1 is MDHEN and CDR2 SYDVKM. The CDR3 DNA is TGTGCCAGCCAGGGCGATCAGCCCCAGCATTTT. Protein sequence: CASQGDQPQHF.

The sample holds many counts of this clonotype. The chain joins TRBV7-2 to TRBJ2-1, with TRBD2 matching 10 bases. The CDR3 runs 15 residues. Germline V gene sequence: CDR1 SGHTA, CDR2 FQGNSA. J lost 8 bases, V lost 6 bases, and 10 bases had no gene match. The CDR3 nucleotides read TGTGCCAGCAGATCACGACTAGCGGGTCGGGATGAGCAGTTCTTC. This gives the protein CASRSRLAGRDEQFF. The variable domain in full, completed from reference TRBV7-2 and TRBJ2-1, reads GAGVSQSPSNKVTEKGKDVELRCDPISGHTALYWYRQSLGQGLEFLIYFQGNSAPDKSGLPSDRFSAERTGGSVSTLTIQRTQQEDSAVYLCASRSRLAGRDEQFFGPGTRLTVL.

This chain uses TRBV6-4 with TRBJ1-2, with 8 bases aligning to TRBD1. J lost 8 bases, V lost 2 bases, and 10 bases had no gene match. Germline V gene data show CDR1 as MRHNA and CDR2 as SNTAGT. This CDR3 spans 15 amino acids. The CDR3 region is CASSDRRGPGSGYTF. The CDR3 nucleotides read TGTGCCAGCAGTGACCGCAGGGGGCCTGGGAGCGGCTACACCTTC.

CDR3 sequence (DNA): TGTGCCAGCATCCCTCATCGGAATAGCGGTTACAATGAGCAGTTCTTC. It specifies CASIPHRNSGYNEQFF. The J gene is TRBJ2-1, the V gene TRBV5-4; D is perhaps TRBD2 (6 bases). Germline CDR1 SGHNT, CDR2 YYREEE (reference sequence). The CDR3 is made up of 16 amino acids. Deletions cut 6 bases from V and 4 bases from J, with 20 bases between.

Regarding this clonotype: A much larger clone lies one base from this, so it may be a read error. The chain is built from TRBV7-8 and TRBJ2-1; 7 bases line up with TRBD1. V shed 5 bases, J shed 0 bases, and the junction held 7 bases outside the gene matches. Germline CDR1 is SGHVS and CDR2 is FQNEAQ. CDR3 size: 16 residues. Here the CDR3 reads CASSRDRPSSYNEQFF. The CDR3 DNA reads TGTGCCAGCAGCAGGGACAGACCAAGCTCCTACAATGAGCAGTTCTTC.

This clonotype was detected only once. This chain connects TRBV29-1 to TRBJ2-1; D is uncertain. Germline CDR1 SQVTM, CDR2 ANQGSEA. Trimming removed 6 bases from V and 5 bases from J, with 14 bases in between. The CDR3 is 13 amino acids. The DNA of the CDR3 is TGCAGCGTGATCTTGTGGCAGAACAATGAGCAGTTCTTC. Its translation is CSVILWQNNEQFF.

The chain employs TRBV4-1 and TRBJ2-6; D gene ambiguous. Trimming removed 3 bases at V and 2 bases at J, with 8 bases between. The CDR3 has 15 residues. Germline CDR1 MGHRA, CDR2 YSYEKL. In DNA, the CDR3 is TGCGCCAGCAGCCAGACCTACGCTGGGGCCAACGTCCTGACTTTC. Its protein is CASSQTYAGANVLTF.

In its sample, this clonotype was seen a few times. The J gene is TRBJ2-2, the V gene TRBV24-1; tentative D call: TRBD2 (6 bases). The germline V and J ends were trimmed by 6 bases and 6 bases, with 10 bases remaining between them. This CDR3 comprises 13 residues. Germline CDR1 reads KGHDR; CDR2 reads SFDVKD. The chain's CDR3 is CATSYGTPGELFF. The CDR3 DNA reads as TGTGCCACCAGTTATGGGACTCCCGGGGAGCTGTTTTTT.

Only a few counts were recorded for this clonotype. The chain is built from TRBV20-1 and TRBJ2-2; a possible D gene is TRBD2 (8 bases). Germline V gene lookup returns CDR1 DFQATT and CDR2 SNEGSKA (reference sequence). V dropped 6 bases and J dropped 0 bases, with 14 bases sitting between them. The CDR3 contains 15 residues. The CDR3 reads CSAQGGLANTGELFF. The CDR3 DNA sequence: TGCAGTGCCCAGGGGGGACTAGCGAACACCGGGGAGCTGTTTTTT.

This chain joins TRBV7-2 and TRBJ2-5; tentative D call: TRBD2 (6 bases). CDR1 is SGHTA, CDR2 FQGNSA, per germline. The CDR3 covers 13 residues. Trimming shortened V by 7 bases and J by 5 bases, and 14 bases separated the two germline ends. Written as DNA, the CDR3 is TGTGCCAGCACCATAGGGACTGTTGAGACCCAGTACTTC. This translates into CASTIGTVETQYF.

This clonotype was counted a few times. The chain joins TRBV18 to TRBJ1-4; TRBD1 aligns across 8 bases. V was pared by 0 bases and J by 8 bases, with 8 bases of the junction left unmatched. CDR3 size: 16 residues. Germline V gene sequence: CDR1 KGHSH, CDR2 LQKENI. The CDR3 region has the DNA TGTGCCAGCTCACCACCGGGGGGGACAGGAGCAGAAAAACTGTTTTTT. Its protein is CASSPPGGTGAEKLFF.

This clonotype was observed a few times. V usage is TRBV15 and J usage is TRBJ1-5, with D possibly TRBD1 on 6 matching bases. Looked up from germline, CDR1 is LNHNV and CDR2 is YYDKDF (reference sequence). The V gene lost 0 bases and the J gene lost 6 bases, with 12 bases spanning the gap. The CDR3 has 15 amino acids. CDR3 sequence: CATSRDPGGGQPQHF. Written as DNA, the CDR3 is TGTGCCACCAGCAGAGATCCGGGGGGCGGTCAGCCCCAGCATTTT.

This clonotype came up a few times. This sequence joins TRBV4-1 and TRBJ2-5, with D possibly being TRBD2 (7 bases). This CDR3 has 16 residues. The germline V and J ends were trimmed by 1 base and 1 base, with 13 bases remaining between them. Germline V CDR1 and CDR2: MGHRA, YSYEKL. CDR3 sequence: CASSQGWRGPQETQYF. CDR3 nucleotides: TGCGCCAGCAGCCAAGGGTGGCGGGGGCCCCAAGAGACCCAGTACTTC.

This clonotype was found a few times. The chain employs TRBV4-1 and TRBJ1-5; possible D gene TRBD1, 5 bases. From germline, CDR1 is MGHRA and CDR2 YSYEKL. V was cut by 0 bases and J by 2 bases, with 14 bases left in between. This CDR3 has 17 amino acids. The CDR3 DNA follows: TGCGCCAGCAGCCAAGAGCGTACAGGTTTTGGCAATCAGCCCCAGCATTTT. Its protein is CASSQERTGFGNQPQHF.